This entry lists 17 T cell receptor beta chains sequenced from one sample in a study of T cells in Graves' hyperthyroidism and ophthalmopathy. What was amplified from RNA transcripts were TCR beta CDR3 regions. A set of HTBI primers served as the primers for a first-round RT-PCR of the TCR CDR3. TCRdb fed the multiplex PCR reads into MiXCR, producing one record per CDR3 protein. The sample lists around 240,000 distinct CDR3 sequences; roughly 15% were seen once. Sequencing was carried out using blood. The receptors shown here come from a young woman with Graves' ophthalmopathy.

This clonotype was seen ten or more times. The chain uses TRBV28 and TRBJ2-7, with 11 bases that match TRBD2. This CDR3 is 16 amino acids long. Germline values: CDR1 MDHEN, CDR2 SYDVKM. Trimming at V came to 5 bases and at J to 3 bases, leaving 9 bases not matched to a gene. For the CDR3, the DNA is TGTGCCAGCAGTCCCATTGGTGGGACTAGCGGCTACGAGCAGTACTTC. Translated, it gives CASSPIGGTSGYEQYF. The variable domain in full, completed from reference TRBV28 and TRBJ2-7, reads DVKVTQSSRYLVKRTGEKVFLECVQDMDHENMFWYRQDPGLGLRLIYFSYDVKMKEKGDIPEGYSVSREKKERFSLILESASTNQTSMYLCASSPIGGTSGYEQYFGPGTRLTVT.

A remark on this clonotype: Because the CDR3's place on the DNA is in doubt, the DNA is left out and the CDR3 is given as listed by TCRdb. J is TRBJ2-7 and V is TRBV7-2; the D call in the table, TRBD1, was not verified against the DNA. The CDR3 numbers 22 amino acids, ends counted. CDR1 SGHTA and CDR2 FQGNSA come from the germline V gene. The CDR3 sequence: CASSFYICSATLTGTPTYEQYF.

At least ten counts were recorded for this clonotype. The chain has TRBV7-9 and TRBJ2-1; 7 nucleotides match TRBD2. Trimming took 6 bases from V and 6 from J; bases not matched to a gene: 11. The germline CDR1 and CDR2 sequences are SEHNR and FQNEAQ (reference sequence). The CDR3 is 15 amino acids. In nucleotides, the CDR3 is TGTGCCAGCAGAGATCTAGCGGTTGTGCCCAATGAGCAGTTCTTC. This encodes CASRDLAVVPNEQFF.

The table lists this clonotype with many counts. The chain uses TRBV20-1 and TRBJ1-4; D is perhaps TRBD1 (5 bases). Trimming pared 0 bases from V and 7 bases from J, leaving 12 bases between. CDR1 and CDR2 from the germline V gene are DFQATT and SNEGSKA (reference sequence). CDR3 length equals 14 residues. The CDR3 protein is CSAREGSGGEKLFF. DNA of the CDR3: TGCAGTGCTAGAGAAGGGTCTGGGGGTGAAAAACTGTTTTTT.

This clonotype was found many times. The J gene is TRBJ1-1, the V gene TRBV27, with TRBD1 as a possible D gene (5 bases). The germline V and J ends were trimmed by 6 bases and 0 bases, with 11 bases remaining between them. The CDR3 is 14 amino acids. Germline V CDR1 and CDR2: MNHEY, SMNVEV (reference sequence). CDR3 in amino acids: CASRTDRLNTEAFF. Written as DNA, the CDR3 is TGTGCCAGCAGGACAGACAGATTGAACACTGAAGCTTTCTTT.

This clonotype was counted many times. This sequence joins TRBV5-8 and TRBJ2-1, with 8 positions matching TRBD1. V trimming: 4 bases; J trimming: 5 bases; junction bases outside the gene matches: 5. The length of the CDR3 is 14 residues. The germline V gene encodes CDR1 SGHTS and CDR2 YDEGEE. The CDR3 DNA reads TGTGCCAGCAGCCAGGGACAGGCGGACAATGAGCAGTTCTTC. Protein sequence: CASSQGQADNEQFF.

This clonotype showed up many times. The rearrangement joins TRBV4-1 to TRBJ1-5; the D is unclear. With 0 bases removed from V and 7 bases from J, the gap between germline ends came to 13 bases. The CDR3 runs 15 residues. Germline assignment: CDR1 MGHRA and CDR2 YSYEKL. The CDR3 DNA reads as TGCGCCAGCAGCCAAGATCATGGGTTCATGCAGCCCCAGCATTTT. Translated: CASSQDHGFMQPQHF.

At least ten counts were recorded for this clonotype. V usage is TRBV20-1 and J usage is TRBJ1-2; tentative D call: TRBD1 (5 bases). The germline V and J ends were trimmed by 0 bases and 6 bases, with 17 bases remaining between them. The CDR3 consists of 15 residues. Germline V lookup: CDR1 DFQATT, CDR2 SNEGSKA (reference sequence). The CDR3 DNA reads TGCAGTGCTAGAGATGGGACGGCGGTGTTGAATGGCTACACCTTC. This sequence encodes CSARDGTAVLNGYTF.

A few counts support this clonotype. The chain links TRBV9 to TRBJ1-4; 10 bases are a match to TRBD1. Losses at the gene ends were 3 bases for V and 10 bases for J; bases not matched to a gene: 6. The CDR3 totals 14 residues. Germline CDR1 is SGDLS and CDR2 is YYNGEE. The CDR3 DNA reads TGTGCCAGCAGCGCGGAGACAGGGGGCGGAAAACTGTTTTTT. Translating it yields CASSAETGGGKLFF. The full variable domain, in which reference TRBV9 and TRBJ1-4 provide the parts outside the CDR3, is DSGVTQTPKHLITATGQRVTLRCSPRSGDLSVYWYQQSLDQGLQFLIQYYNGEERAKGNILERFSAQQFPDLHSELNLSSLELGDSALYFCASSAETGGGKLFFGSGTQLSVL.

The DNA of the CDR3 is TGCAGTGCCACCCATATCGGGCGGATTACCCCCGAAGCTTTCTTT. Translation gives CSATHIGRITPEAFF. This chain connects TRBV20-1 to TRBJ1-1; D is unresolved. The CDR3 runs to 15 residues. The V end lost 6 bases, the J end lost 8 bases, and 25 bases lay between the germline ends. Germline V gives CDR1 DFQATT, CDR2 SNEGSKA (reference sequence).

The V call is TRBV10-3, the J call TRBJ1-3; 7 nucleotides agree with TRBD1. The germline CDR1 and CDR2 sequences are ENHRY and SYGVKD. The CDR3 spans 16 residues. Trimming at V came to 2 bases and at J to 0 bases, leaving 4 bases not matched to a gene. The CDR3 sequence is CAISETRQGSGNTIYF. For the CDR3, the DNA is TGTGCCATCAGTGAGACGCGACAGGGCTCTGGAAACACCATATATTTT.

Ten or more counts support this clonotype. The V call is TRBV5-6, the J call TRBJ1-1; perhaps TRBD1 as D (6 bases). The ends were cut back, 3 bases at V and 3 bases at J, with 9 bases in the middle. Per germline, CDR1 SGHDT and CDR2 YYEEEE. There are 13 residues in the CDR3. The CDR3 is CASSWGRDTEAFF. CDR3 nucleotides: TGTGCCAGCAGCTGGGGGCGGGACACTGAAGCTTTCTTT.

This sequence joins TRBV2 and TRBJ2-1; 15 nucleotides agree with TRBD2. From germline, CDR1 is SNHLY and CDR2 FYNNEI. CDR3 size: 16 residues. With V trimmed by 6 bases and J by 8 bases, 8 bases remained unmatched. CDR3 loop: CASSEAGTSGRYEQFF. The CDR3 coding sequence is TGTGCCAGCAGCGAGGCCGGGACTAGCGGGAGGTATGAGCAGTTCTTC.

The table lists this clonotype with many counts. The CDR3 DNA reads as TGTGCCAGCAGTTTATCCCGCACCGGGGAGCTGTTTTTT. Translated: CASSLSRTGELFF. V usage is TRBV27 and J usage is TRBJ2-2; the D is unclear. The CDR3 covers 13 residues. With 0 bases removed from V and 4 bases from J, the gap between germline ends came to 3 bases. Germline CDR1 MNHEY, CDR2 SMNVEV (reference sequence).

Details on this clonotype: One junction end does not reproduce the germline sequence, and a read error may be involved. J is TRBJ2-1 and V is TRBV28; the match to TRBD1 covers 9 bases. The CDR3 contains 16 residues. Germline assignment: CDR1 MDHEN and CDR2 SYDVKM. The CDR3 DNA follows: TGTGCCGGCAGTTCTCTCGGGACAGGGAAATATGGTGAGCAGTTCTTC. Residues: CAGSSLGTGKYGEQFF.

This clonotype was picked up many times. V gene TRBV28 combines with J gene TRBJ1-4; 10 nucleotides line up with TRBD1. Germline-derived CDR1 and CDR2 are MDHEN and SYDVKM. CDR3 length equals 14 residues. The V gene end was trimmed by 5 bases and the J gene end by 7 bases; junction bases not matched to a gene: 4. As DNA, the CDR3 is TGTGCCAGCAGTGGGGACAGGGGAGGTGAAAAACTGTTTTTT. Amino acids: CASSGDRGGEKLFF.

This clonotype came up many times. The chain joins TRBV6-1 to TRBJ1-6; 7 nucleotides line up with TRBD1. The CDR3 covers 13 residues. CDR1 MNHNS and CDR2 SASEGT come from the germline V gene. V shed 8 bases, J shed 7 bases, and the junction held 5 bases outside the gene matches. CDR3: CASGGTANSPLHF. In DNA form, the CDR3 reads TGTGCCAGCGGGGGGACAGCCAATTCACCCCTCCACTTT.